The 30 T cell receptor beta chains given below trace back to one sample, sequenced in a study of tumour-infiltrating T cells in Burkitt lymphoma. The repertoire was sequenced with immunoSEQ multiplex PCR; TCRdb's copy has only in-frame clones and lacks some. The sample lists around 6,500 clones, about a sixth seen once, with less than 4% in the top ten. The sample comprised tumor tissue. Every receptor here comes from a human donor with diffuse large B-cell lymphoma.

V and J are TRBV7-9 and TRBJ1-1; no reliable D call. The V end lost 4 bases, the J end lost 2 bases, and 8 bases lay between the germline ends. The CDR3 spans 13 residues. The V gene's germline CDR1 is SEHNR and CDR2 FQNEAQ (reference sequence). Here the CDR3 reads CASSSGPNTEAFF. In DNA form, the CDR3 reads TGTGCCAGCAGCTCCGGGCCAAACACTGAAGCTTTCTTT.

This sequence joins TRBV6-5 and TRBJ2-1, with no clear D. The CDR3 consists of 11 residues. V shed 0 bases and J shed 9 bases, with 3 bases lying between them. Germline V CDR1 and CDR2: MNHEY, SVGAGI. The CDR3, as DNA: TGTGCCAGCAGTTACTCCGGTGAGCAGTTCTTC. Translated, it gives CASSYSGEQFF.

This clone was observed a few times. J is TRBJ2-1 and V is TRBV18; D possibly matches TRBD1 or TRBD2 (6 bases each). V shed 3 bases and J shed 8 bases, with 11 bases lying between them. Per germline, CDR1 KGHSH and CDR2 LQKENI. The CDR3 is 13 amino acids. CDR3: CASSPLRGDEQFF. CDR3 sequence (DNA): TGTGCCAGCTCACCCCTTAGGGGGGATGAGCAGTTCTTC.

This clone has more than one count but fewer than ten. This chain uses TRBV10-2 with TRBJ2-7; D not certain. The CDR3 has 12 residues. CDR1 is WSHSY, CDR2 SAAADI, per germline. Trimming removed 4 bases at V and 2 bases at J, with 6 bases between. In nucleotides, the CDR3 is TGCGCCAGCAGTGGATCTACCTACGAGCAGTACTTC. As protein: CASSGSTYEQYF.

J is TRBJ2-7 and V is TRBV5-1; a possible D gene is TRBD2 (6 bases). Germline CDR1 SGHRS, CDR2 YFSETQ. V lost 4 bases to trimming and J lost 2 bases, with 19 bases between them. The CDR3 spans 16 residues. The CDR3 DNA reads as TGCGCCAGCAGCCCCCTAGATGCGGGACCAGCCTACGAGCAGTACTTC. This codes for CASSPLDAGPAYEQYF.

In its sample, this clone was seen a few times. The J gene is TRBJ1-4, the V gene TRBV28; no firm D call. Germline loops: CDR1 MDHEN, CDR2 SYDVKM. V lost 2 bases and J lost 4, with 8 bases in between. This CDR3 has 14 residues. The CDR3 reads CASSLQPINEKLFF. The CDR3 DNA is TGTGCCAGCAGTTTACAACCGATTAATGAAAAACTGTTTTTT.

The DNA for the CDR3 is TGTGCCAGCTCCCACGGGACGAACACTGAAGCTTTCTTT. Translating it yields CASSHGTNTEAFF. The V and J genes are TRBV18 and TRBJ1-1; TRBD1 might be the D (5 bases). V gave up 6 bases and J gave up 1 base, with 9 bases separating them. CDR3 length equals 13 residues. Looked up from germline, CDR1 is KGHSH and CDR2 is LQKENI. The full variable domain, with the rest looked up from reference TRBV18 and TRBJ1-1, is NAGVMQNPRHLVRRRGQEARLRCSPMKGHSHVYWYRQLPEEGLKFMVYLQKENIIDESGMPKERFSAEFPKEGPSILRIQQVVRGDSAAYFCASSHGTNTEAFFGQGTRLTVV.

This chain joins TRBV7-9 and TRBJ1-5; a possible D gene is TRBD1 (5 bases). Trimming took off 2 bases at V and 1 base at J, with 12 bases between the two ends. Germline CDR1 is SEHNR and CDR2 is FQNEAQ (reference sequence). There are 16 residues in the CDR3. CDR3 in amino acids: CASSLSTGTSNQPQHF. In nucleotides, the CDR3 is TGTGCCAGCAGCTTATCGACGGGGACGAGCAATCAGCCCCAGCATTTT.

This chain links TRBV10-3 with TRBJ1-6; D remains unclear. This CDR3 has 12 amino acids. Trimming cost V 3 bases and J 4 bases, with 1 base left between them. The V gene's germline CDR1 is ENHRY and CDR2 SYGVKD. The CDR3 coding sequence is TGTGCCATCAGTGATTATAATTCACCCCTCCACTTT. It encodes CAISDYNSPLHF.

A few counts support this clone. This rearrangement joins TRBV28 to TRBJ2-7, with 8 bases aligning to TRBD1. Looked up from germline, CDR1 is MDHEN and CDR2 is SYDVKM. J gave up 2 bases and V 8 bases, and 2 bases lay outside the gene matches. The CDR3 is 12 amino acids. CDR3 region: CASETGAYEQYF. In nucleotides, the CDR3 is TGTGCCAGCGAGACAGGGGCCTACGAGCAGTACTTC.

J is TRBJ2-1 and V is TRBV19; 7 bases match TRBD2. The ends lost 5 bases at V and 5 bases at J; junction bases unmatched: 6. The CDR3 extends over 14 amino acids. In germline, CDR1 is LNHDA, CDR2 SQIVND (reference sequence). The CDR3 DNA follows: TGTGCCAGTAGTGCCCTAGCGGACAACAATGAGCAGTTCTTC. It encodes CASSALADNNEQFF.

The chain carries TRBV4-2 and TRBJ2-1; possible D gene TRBD2, 6 bases. Germline CDR1 reads LGHNA; CDR2 reads YNFKEQ. The length of the CDR3 is 18 residues. The V end lost 4 bases, the J end lost 6 bases, and 25 bases lay between the germline ends. Here the CDR3 DNA reads TGTGCCAGCAGCCTTACACGTAGCGGAGTCGAGGCTTCCAATGAGCAGTTCTTC. Translated: CASSLTRSGVEASNEQFF.

The rearrangement joins TRBV28 to TRBJ2-1; 9 bases are shared with TRBD1. The germline gives CDR1 MDHEN, CDR2 SYDVKM. The CDR3 runs to 14 residues. The V segment lost 4 bases and the J segment 5 bases; nucleotides outside the gene matches: 3. The CDR3 is CASSSGTGNNEQFF. Here the CDR3 DNA reads TGTGCCAGCAGTTCCGGGACAGGGAACAATGAGCAGTTCTTC.

This chain links TRBV2 with TRBJ1-5; D ambiguous. Germline V CDR1 and CDR2: SNHLY, FYNNEI. Trimming removed 1 base from V and 0 bases from J, with 13 bases in between. The CDR3 loop spans 17 amino acids. The CDR3 DNA sequence: TGTGCCAGCAGTGAAGGGTTTCGGGATTATAGCAATCAGCCCCAGCATTTT. It specifies CASSEGFRDYSNQPQHF. Looking up the rest from reference TRBV2 and TRBJ1-5 gives the full variable domain: EPEVTQTPSHQVTQMGQEVILRCVPISNHLYFYWYRQILGQKVEFLVSFYNNEISEKSEIFDDQFSVERPDGSNFTLKIRSTKLEDSAMYFCASSEGFRDYSNQPQHFGDGTRLSIL.

This clone was seen more than once but under ten times. The chain combines TRBV4-2 with TRBJ2-7, with 8 bases matching TRBD2. The germline V gene has CDR1 LGHNA and CDR2 YNFKEQ. The ends lost 2 bases at V and 9 bases at J; junction bases unmatched: 12. The CDR3 sequence is 15 residues long. The CDR3 DNA follows: TGTGCCAGCAGCCAAATTACTAGCGGTCTTCTTGCGCAGTACTTC. Its translation is CASSQITSGLLAQYF.

J is TRBJ2-7 and V is TRBV27, with D hard to call. Trimming cost V 6 bases and J 1 base, with 13 bases left between them. In germline, CDR1 is MNHEY, CDR2 SMNVEV (reference sequence). There are 14 residues in the CDR3. The DNA of the CDR3 is TGTGCCAGCAGGCCGGACGGAGTTTCCTACGAGCAGTACTTC. This translates into CASRPDGVSYEQYF.

This clone has more than one count but fewer than ten. V and J are TRBV29-1 and TRBJ2-1; 10 bases agree with TRBD2. Germline assignment: CDR1 SQVTM and CDR2 ANQGSEA. The CDR3 totals 15 residues. J was trimmed by 3 bases and V by 0 bases; bases with no gene match: 2. The DNA of the CDR3 is TGCAGCGTTGAAGAGCTAGCGGGGGTCTACAATGAGCAGTTCTTC. Its protein product is CSVEELAGVYNEQFF.

This clone was counted only a few times. The V and J genes are TRBV29-1 and TRBJ2-7, with 11 bases matching TRBD2. Germline CDR1 reads SQVTM; CDR2 reads ANQGSEA. CDR3 length equals 12 residues. The J segment lost 7 bases and the V segment lost 4 bases, leaving 3 bases of the junction unmatched. CDR3 DNA: TGCAGCGTTGGTACTAGCGGGAGTGAGCAGTACTTC. As protein: CSVGTSGSEQYF.

This clone was detected only a few times. The chain recombines TRBV29-1 with TRBJ2-5; perhaps TRBD2 as D (5 bases). Trimming removed 2 bases at V and 2 bases at J, with 9 bases between. The CDR3 sequence is 13 residues long. Germline V lookup: CDR1 SQVTM, CDR2 ANQGSEA. Written as DNA, the CDR3 is TGCAGCGTTGAAACCAGCGGACAAGAGACCCAGTACTTC. Amino acid sequence: CSVETSGQETQYF.

The genes are TRBV19 and TRBJ1-2; no clear D. This CDR3 spans 13 amino acids. Trimming took off 0 bases at V and 4 bases at J, with 6 bases between the two ends. Per germline, CDR1 LNHDA and CDR2 SQIVND (reference sequence). CDR3 in amino acids: CASSIEYSYGYTF. CDR3 nucleotide sequence: TGTGCCAGTAGTATAGAGTACAGCTATGGCTACACCTTC. Using reference TRBV19 and TRBJ1-2 for the parts outside the CDR3, the full variable domain is DGGITQSPKYLFRKEGQNVTLSCEQNLNHDAMYWYRQDPGQGLRLIYYSQIVNDFQKGDIAEGYSVSREKKESFPLTVTSAQKNPTAFYLCASSIEYSYGYTFGSGTRLTVV.

V gene TRBV9 combines with J gene TRBJ2-7; D possibly corresponds to TRBD1 (6 bases). The germline CDR1 and CDR2 sequences are SGDLS and YYNGEE. The length of the CDR3 is 15 residues. V was cut by 0 bases and J by 1 base, with 11 bases left in between. CDR3 protein: CASSVGGTLSYEQYF. CDR3 sequence (DNA): TGTGCCAGCAGCGTAGGGGGGACACTATCCTACGAGCAGTACTTC.

This clone was seen a few times. J is TRBJ2-1 and V is TRBV7-9; the match to TRBD2 covers 8 bases. The ends lost 5 bases at V and 3 bases at J; junction bases unmatched: 6. The CDR3 has 15 residues. Germline CDR1 SEHNR, CDR2 FQNEAQ (reference sequence). CDR3 sequence: CASSHSGTNYNEQFF. The CDR3 coding sequence is TGTGCCAGCAGCCATAGCGGGACGAACTACAATGAGCAGTTCTTC.

This clone was seen more than once but under ten times. The V and J genes are TRBV4-1 and TRBJ2-7; D ambiguous. Germline V lookup: CDR1 MGHRA, CDR2 YSYEKL. The CDR3 has 13 residues. Trimming removed 2 bases at V and 2 bases at J, with 7 bases between. CDR3 in DNA: TGCGCCAGCAGCCAACAGGTTACCTACGAGCAGTACTTC. It specifies CASSQQVTYEQYF.

In its sample, this clone was seen a few times. The chain carries TRBV19 and TRBJ2-5; D gene unclear. This CDR3 is 13 amino acids long. Germline CDR1 is LNHDA and CDR2 is SQIVND (reference sequence). V lost 1 base and J 3 bases, leaving 6 bases between the germline ends. CDR3 sequence: CASSIGTEETQYF. CDR3 coding DNA: TGTGCCAGTAGTATAGGTACGGAAGAGACCCAGTACTTC. The complete variable domain, with remaining parts taken from reference TRBV19 and TRBJ2-5, reads DGGITQSPKYLFRKEGQNVTLSCEQNLNHDAMYWYRQDPGQGLRLIYYSQIVNDFQKGDIAEGYSVSREKKESFPLTVTSAQKNPTAFYLCASSIGTEETQYFGPGTRLLVL.

This chain links TRBV7-2 with TRBJ2-7; the D gene is possibly TRBD2 (6 bases). V shed 2 bases and J shed 5 bases, with 10 bases lying between them. There are 13 residues in the CDR3. Germline assignment: CDR1 SGHTA and CDR2 FQGNSA. For the CDR3, the DNA is TGTGCCAGCAGCTTAACGGGAGTTAACGAGCAGTACTTC. Amino acids: CASSLTGVNEQYF.

The chain couples TRBV5-1 to TRBJ2-1; 10 positions match TRBD2. The junction had 1 base not matched to a gene; V was cut back by 1 base and J by 9 bases. Germline values: CDR1 SGHRS, CDR2 YFSETQ. The CDR3 is 13 amino acids. The CDR3 here is CASSLLAGAEQFF. CDR3 bases: TGCGCCAGCAGCTTGCTAGCGGGAGCTGAGCAGTTCTTC.

A few counts support this clone. The chain carries TRBV6-5 and TRBJ2-2, with no clear D. CDR1 is MNHEY and CDR2 is SVGAGI in the germline V gene. Between the trimmed V and J ends, which lost 7 bases and 0 bases, there was a span of 12 bases. The CDR3 loop spans 15 amino acids. The CDR3 DNA sequence: TGTGCCAGCACCAAAGGACGGCCGAACACCGGGGAGCTGTTTTTT. It yields the protein CASTKGRPNTGELFF.

In this sample, this clone turned up a few times. The rearrangement links TRBV9 to TRBJ2-5; 11 bases are a match to TRBD2. The germline CDR1 and CDR2 sequences are SGDLS and YYNGEE. V lost 3 bases, J lost 9 bases, and 10 bases stayed unmatched. The CDR3 totals 15 residues. DNA of the CDR3: TGTGCCAGCAGCGCGGGACTAGCGGAGCAGCGGGCCCAGTACTTC. As protein: CASSAGLAEQRAQYF.

This sequence joins TRBV6-1 and TRBJ2-1; a possible D gene is TRBD2 (7 bases). Per the germline V gene, CDR1 is MNHNS and CDR2 is SASEGT. The CDR3 covers 16 residues. Trimming removed 4 bases from V and 9 bases from J, with 22 bases in between. CDR3 sequence: CASSAARAGEGVEQFF. The CDR3 DNA follows: TGTGCCAGCAGTGCCGCCCGGGCTGGGGAGGGGGTTGAGCAGTTCTTC.

This chain links TRBV4-1 with TRBJ2-2, with a tentative D call TRBD1 (5 bases). The V gene's germline CDR1 is MGHRA and CDR2 YSYEKL. There are 16 residues in the CDR3. V gave up 1 base and J gave up 5 bases, with 14 bases separating them. CDR3 amino acids: CASSQGQGRSTGELFF. In DNA, the CDR3 is TGCGCCAGCAGCCAAGGGCAGGGTCGTTCAACCGGGGAGCTGTTTTTT.